These 12 T cell receptor beta chains share one sample of origin, sequenced in a study of blood T cell repertoires in COVID-19. Generated by immunoSEQ multiplex PCR, the TCRdb table keeps only in-frame clones and is missing some. The sample yields over 250,000 clones, 85% seen once. Input material: peripheral blood. The receptors were sampled from a human donor in a cohort sampled during active COVID-19.

The chain employs TRBV28 and TRBJ2-7, with a tentative D call TRBD2 (5 bases). V lost 1 base, J lost 2 bases, and 9 bases lay in between. Germline lookup yields CDR1 MDHEN and CDR2 SYDVKM. The CDR3 totals 14 residues. For the CDR3, the DNA is TGTGCCAGCAGTTTATTGCCGGGAACCTACGAGCAGTACTTC. Amino acids: CASSLLPGTYEQYF.

The J gene is TRBJ2-2, the V gene TRBV5-6; D is possibly TRBD2 (5 bases). Germline V gene data show CDR1 as SGHDT and CDR2 as YYEEEE. Trimming left V 4 bases short and J 4 bases short, with 17 bases between. The CDR3 runs 16 residues. CDR3 in amino acids: CASSPVGRGLTGELFF. In DNA, the CDR3 is TGTGCCAGCAGCCCCGTGGGGAGAGGCCTCACCGGGGAGCTGTTTTTT.

Concerning this clone itself: The junction departs from germline at one end; a sequencing error may be responsible. This chain connects TRBV12-3 or TRBV12-4 to TRBJ1-5, with D perhaps TRBD1 (6 bases). This CDR3 has 13 residues. CDR3 sequence (DNA): TGTGCCAGCAGTTTAAGGGGGGGTCGGCGTCCAAATTTT. This translates into CASSLRGGRRPNF.

The J gene is TRBJ1-5, the V gene TRBV30; D remains ambiguous. CDR3 length: 13 residues. The germline V gene has CDR1 GTSNPN and CDR2 SVGIG (reference sequence). V lost 8 bases and J 0 bases, leaving 11 bases between the germline ends. The CDR3 region has the DNA TGTGCCGCTGACACAACTAGCAATCAGCCCCAGCATTTT. This sequence encodes CAADTTSNQPQHF.

This clone was seen more than once but under ten times. The V gene is TRBV3-1 (or the pseudogene TRBV3-2), the J gene TRBJ2-5; 8 bases are shared with TRBD1. The CDR3 has 14 residues. The trim removed 4 bases at V and 3 bases at J, leaving 4 bases unmatched. The germline CDR1 and CDR2 sequences are LGHDT and YNNKEL (reference sequence). Here the CDR3 reads CASSPLGQEETQYF. In DNA, the CDR3 is TGTGCCAGCAGCCCTTTGGGACAGGAAGAGACCCAGTACTTC.

The chain combines TRBV28 with TRBJ2-3; the D gene is possibly TRBD1 (6 bases). Trimming took 3 bases from V and 7 from J, leaving 20 bases between them. This CDR3 has 16 amino acids. Germline V CDR1 and CDR2: MDHEN, SYDVKM. CDR3 coding DNA: TGTGCCAGCAGTTTGGGGGTCCTGGGGGCCCCTAATACGCAGTATTTT. Protein: CASSLGVLGAPNTQYF.

The genes are TRBV5-4 and TRBJ2-5; weak D call: TRBD1 (6 bases). CDR1 is SGHNT, CDR2 YYREEE, per germline (reference sequence). This CDR3 spans 16 amino acids. The ends were cut back, 1 base at V and 5 bases at J, with 18 bases in the middle. The chain's CDR3 is CASSLRRQGTAETQYF. In DNA, the CDR3 is TGTGCCAGCAGCTTGCGACGGCAGGGGACCGCGGAGACCCAGTACTTC.

In the case of this clone: At one of its ends the junction is not consistent with the germline gene, which may arise from a read error. The genes are TRBV7-2 and TRBJ2-5; D may be TRBD2 (7 bases). This CDR3 contains 17 residues. CDR1 is SGHTA and CDR2 is FQGNSA in the germline V gene. The CDR3 loop is CASSIARRGGAQETQYF. The CDR3 nucleotides read TGTGCCAGCAGCATAGCCCGGAGGGGGGGAGCCCAAGAGACCCAGTACTTC.

The J gene is TRBJ2-3, the V gene TRBV5-1, with a weak D call TRBD1 (6 bases). This CDR3 has 13 residues. The ends were cut back, 7 bases at V and 5 bases at J, with 14 bases in the middle. The germline gives CDR1 SGHRS, CDR2 YFSETQ. CDR3 residues: CASYRALGDTQYF. The CDR3 nucleotides read TGCGCCAGCTACAGGGCACTGGGAGATACGCAGTATTTT. Combining the CDR3 with reference TRBV5-1 and TRBJ2-3 gives the whole variable domain KAGVTQTPRYLIKTRGQQVTLSCSPISGHRSVSWYQQTPGQGLQFLFEYFSETQRNKGNFPGRFSGRQFSNSRSEMNVSTLELGDSALYLCASYRALGDTQYFGPGTRLTVL.

This clone was counted a few times. The chain carries TRBV3-1 (or the pseudogene TRBV3-2) and TRBJ1-1, with D possibly TRBD1 on 6 matching bases. V lost 1 base, J lost 6 bases, and 12 bases lay in between. The CDR3 has 14 amino acids. The germline V gene has CDR1 LGHDT and CDR2 YNNKEL (reference sequence). The CDR3 nucleotides read TGTGCCAGCAGCCAAGCAGGACAGTACTCTGAAGCTTTCTTT. It specifies CASSQAGQYSEAFF.

This clone was recorded only once. This rearrangement joins TRBV19 to TRBJ2-1; 8 bases agree with TRBD2. Per germline, CDR1 LNHDA and CDR2 SQIVND (reference sequence). After removal of 4 bases from V and 15 bases from J, the junction contained 11 bases not matched to a gene. There are 13 residues in the CDR3. As DNA, the CDR3 is TGTGCCAGTAGTAAGGCTAGCGGGCATAGGGCGTTCTTC. This gives the protein CASSKASGHRAFF.

The V and J genes are TRBV5-4 and TRBJ2-1, with TRBD2 as a possible D gene (6 bases). The length of the CDR3 is 15 residues. The germline V and J ends were trimmed by 0 bases and 6 bases, with 13 bases remaining between them. Germline values: CDR1 SGHNT, CDR2 YYREEE (reference sequence). The CDR3 region is CASSLEAGRGNEQFF. CDR3 sequence (DNA): TGTGCCAGCAGCTTGGAGGCAGGGCGGGGCAATGAGCAGTTCTTC.